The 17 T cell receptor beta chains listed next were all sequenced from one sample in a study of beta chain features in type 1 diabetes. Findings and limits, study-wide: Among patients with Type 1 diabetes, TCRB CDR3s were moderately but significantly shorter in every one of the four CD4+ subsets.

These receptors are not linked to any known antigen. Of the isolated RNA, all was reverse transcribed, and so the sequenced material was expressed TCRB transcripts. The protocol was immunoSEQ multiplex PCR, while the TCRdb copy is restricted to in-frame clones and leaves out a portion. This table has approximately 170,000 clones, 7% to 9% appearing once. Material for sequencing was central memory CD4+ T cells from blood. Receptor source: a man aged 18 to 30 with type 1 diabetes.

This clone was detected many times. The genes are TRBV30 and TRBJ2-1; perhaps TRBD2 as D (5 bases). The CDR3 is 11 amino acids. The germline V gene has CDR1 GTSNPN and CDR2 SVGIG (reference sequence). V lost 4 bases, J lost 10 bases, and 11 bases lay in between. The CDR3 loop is CAWNLAGEQFF. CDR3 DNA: TGTGCCTGGAACCTAGCCGGGGAGCAGTTCTTC.

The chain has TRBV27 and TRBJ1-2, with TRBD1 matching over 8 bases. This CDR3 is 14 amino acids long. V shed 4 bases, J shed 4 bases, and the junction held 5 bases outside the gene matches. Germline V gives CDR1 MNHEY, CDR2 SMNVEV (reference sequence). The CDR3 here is CASSSDRVAYGYTF. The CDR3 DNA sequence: TGTGCCAGCAGTTCGGACAGGGTGGCCTATGGCTACACCTTC.

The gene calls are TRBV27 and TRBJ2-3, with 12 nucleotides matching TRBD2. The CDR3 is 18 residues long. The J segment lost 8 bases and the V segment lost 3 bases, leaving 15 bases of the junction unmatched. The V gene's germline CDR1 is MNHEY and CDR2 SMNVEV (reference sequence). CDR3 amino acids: CASSFRLAGATIPGTQYF. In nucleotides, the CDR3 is TGTGCCAGCAGTTTTAGACTAGCGGGGGCTACGATCCCGGGTACGCAGTATTTT.

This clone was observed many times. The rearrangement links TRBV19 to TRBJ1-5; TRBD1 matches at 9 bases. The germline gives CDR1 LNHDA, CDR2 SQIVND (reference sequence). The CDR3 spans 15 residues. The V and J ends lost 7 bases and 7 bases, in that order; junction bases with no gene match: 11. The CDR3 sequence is CASTGRGQGAQPQHF. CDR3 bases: TGTGCCAGTACCGGCCGGGGACAGGGCGCACAGCCCCAGCATTTT. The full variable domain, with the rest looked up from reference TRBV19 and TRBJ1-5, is DGGITQSPKYLFRKEGQNVTLSCEQNLNHDAMYWYRQDPGQGLRLIYYSQIVNDFQKGDIAEGYSVSREKKESFPLTVTSAQKNPTAFYLCASTGRGQGAQPQHFGDGTRLSIL.

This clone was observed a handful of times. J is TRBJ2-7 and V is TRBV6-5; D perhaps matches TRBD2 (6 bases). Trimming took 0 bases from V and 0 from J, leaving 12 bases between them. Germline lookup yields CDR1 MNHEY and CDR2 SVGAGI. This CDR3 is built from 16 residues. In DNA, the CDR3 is TGTGCCAGCAGTTACTCAGGTGGAGGGAGCTCCTACGAGCAGTACTTC. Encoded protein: CASSYSGGGSSYEQYF.

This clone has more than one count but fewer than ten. CDR3: CASSFVSGGRYTF. CDR3 in DNA: TGTGCCAGCAGCTTCGTGTCGGGGGGGCGCTACACCTTC. The rearrangement joins TRBV5-4 to TRBJ1-2; D may be TRBD1 (6 bases). Germline-derived CDR1 and CDR2 are SGHNT and YYREEE (reference sequence). This CDR3 spans 13 amino acids. Trimming stripped 2 bases from V and 9 bases from J, with 14 bases between.

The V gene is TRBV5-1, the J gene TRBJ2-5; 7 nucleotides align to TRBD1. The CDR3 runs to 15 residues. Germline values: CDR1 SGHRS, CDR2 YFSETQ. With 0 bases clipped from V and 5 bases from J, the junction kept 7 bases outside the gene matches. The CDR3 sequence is CASSLGDRTSETQYF. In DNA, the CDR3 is TGCGCCAGCAGCTTGGGGGACAGAACTTCGGAGACCCAGTACTTC.

CDR3 sequence reads: CSVYSDTQYF. CDR3 bases: TGCAGCGTGTATTCCGATACGCAGTATTTT. The chain carries TRBV29-1 and TRBJ2-3; D gene ambiguous. Trimming took off 6 bases at V and 6 bases at J, with 7 bases between the two ends. CDR3 size: 10 residues. Germline V gene lookup returns CDR1 SQVTM and CDR2 ANQGSEA.

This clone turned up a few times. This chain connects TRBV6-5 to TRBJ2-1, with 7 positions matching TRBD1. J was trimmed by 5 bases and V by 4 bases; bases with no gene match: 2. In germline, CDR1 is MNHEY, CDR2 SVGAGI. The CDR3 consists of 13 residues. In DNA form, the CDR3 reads TGTGCCAGCAGTTTCACAGGGGACAATGAGCAGTTCTTC. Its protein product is CASSFTGDNEQFF.

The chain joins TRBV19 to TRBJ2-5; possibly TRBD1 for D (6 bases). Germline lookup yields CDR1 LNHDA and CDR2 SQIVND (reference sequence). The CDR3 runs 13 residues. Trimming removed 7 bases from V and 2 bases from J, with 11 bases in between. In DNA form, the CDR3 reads TGTGCCAGTAAGGGCACAGGGCAAGAGACCCAGTACTTC. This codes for CASKGTGQETQYF.

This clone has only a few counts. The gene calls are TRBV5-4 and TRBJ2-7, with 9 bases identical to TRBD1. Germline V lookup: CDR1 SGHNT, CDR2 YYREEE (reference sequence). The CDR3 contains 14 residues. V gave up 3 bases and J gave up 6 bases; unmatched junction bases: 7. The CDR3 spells CASSSPGQGTEQYF. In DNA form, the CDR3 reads TGTGCCAGCAGCTCACCGGGACAGGGTACCGAGCAGTACTTC.

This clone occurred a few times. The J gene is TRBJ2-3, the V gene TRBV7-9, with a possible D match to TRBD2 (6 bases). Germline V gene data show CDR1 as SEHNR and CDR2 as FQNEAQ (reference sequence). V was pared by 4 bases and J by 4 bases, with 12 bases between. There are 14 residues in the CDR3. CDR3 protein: CASSSDGGADTQYF. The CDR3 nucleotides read TGTGCCAGCAGCTCGGACGGAGGGGCAGATACGCAGTATTTT.

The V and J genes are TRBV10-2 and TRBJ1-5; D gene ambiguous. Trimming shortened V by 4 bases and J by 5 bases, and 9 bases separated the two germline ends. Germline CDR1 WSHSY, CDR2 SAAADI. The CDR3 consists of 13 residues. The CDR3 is CASSVVPDQPQHF. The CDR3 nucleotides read TGCGCCAGCAGTGTTGTCCCAGATCAGCCCCAGCATTTT.

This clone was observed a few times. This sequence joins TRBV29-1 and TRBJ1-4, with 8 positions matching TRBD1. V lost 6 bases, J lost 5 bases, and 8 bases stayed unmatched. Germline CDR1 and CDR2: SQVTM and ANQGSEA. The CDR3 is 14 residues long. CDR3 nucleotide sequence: TGCAGCGTGAGCAGCAGGGGGCGGAATGAAAAACTGTTTTTT. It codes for CSVSSRGRNEKLFF. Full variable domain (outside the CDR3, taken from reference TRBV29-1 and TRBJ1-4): SAVISQKPSRDICQRGTSLTIQCQVDSQVTMMFWYRQQPGQSLTLIATANQGSEATYESGFVIDKFPISRPNLTFSTLTVSNMSPEDSSIYLCSVSSRGRNEKLFFGSGTQLSVL.

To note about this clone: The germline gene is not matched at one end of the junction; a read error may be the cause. CDR3 coding DNA: TGCGCCAGCAGCCGAACCGGGGGGGTTAACTATGGCTACACCTTC. Protein: CASSRTGGVNYGYTF. This chain connects TRBV7-2 to TRBJ1-2, with a tentative D call TRBD1 (5 bases). The CDR3 runs to 15 residues. Germline V gene lookup returns CDR1 SGHTA and CDR2 FQGNSA.

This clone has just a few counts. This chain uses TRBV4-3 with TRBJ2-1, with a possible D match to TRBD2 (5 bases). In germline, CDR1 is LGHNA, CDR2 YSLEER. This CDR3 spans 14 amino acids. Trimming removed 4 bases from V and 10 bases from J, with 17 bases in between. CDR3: CASSLTGVRVEQFF. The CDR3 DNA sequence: TGCGCCAGCAGCCTCACCGGGGTTCGGGTCGAGCAGTTCTTC.

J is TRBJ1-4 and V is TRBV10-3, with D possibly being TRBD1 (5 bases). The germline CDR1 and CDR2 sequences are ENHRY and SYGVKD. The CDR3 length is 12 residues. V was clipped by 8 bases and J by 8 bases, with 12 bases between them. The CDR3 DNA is TGTGCCATCGGGCAGGGAGGAGAAAAACTGTTTTTT. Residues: CAIGQGGEKLFF.